The 10 T cell receptor beta chains below come from one sample, sequenced in a study of early T cells in non-severe SARS-CoV-2 infection. Each CDR3 protein is one row after TCRdb ran MiXCR on the 5' RACE reads. Of fewer than 35,000 distinct CDR3 sequences listed, less than 6.5% are singletons. Sequencing input: whole blood. All receptors derive from an adult who was a healthcare worker with PCR-confirmed SARS-CoV-2 infection or an uninfected control (not recorded which).

On this clonotype: One end of the junction varies from germline; a read error may be responsible. The rearrangement joins TRBV18 to TRBJ1-3; D is possibly TRBD1 (6 bases). The CDR3 covers 17 residues. The germline V gene has CDR1 KGHSH and CDR2 LQKENI. CDR3 amino acids: CAGSRTGQPSSGNTIYF. CDR3 nucleotides: TGTGCCGGCTCTCGTACAGGACAGCCGTCCTCTGGAAACACCATATATTTT.

Many counts were recorded for this clonotype. The rearrangement joins TRBV10-3 to TRBJ1-1, with a tentative D call TRBD1 (6 bases). Germline CDR1 ENHRY, CDR2 SYGVKD. The V gene lost 4 bases and the J gene lost 7 bases, with 16 bases spanning the gap. The CDR3 totals 14 residues. CDR3 amino acids: CAISGGTPQGEAFF. The CDR3 bases are TGTGCCATCAGTGGCGGGACACCTCAAGGTGAAGCTTTCTTT.

This clonotype was seen at least ten times. This chain uses TRBV14 with TRBJ2-1; 7 bases line up with TRBD2. The CDR3 is 14 residues long. Looked up from germline, CDR1 is SGHDN and CDR2 is FVKESK. J lost 7 bases, V lost 0 bases, and 3 bases had no gene match. Here the CDR3 DNA reads TGTGCCAGCAGCCAAGATTGGGGGGGTAATGAGCAGTTCTTC. Its translation is CASSQDWGGNEQFF.

This clonotype was detected a few times. The chain couples TRBV29-1 to TRBJ2-3; D is perhaps TRBD1 or TRBD2 (5 bases each). Trimming took 6 bases from V and 6 from J, leaving 13 bases between them. CDR1 and CDR2 (germline): SQVTM, ANQGSEA. The CDR3 has 12 residues. Here the CDR3 DNA reads TGCAGCGTCGGGACGACCTGGGATACGCAGTATTTT. This encodes CSVGTTWDTQYF.

This clonotype has a count of ten or more. The chain recombines TRBV6-2 or TRBV6-3 with TRBJ2-5, with TRBD2 identical over 9 bases. This CDR3 has 13 residues. Trimming at V came to 6 bases and at J to 5 bases, leaving 4 bases not matched to a gene. Germline V gene sequence: CDR1 MNHEY, CDR2 SVGEGT. The CDR3 nucleotides read TGTGCCAGCAGGCTAGCGGGGTTGGAGACCCAGTACTTC. Translation: CASRLAGLETQYF.

This clonotype was recorded a few times. The chain uses TRBV12-3 or TRBV12-4 and TRBJ2-7; TRBD1 agrees at 7 bases. The CDR3 sequence is 15 residues long. The V and J ends lost 3 bases and 3 bases, in that order; junction bases with no gene match: 8. The CDR3 DNA follows: TGTGCCAGCAGTTTGGGGAACAGGGGTAGCTACGAGCAGTACTTC. Its translation is CASSLGNRGSYEQYF.

Sample share makes this clonotype medium-sized. This rearrangement joins TRBV28 to TRBJ1-1; D is undetermined. The ends were cut back, 3 bases at V and 1 base at J, with 9 bases in the middle. Per germline, CDR1 MDHEN and CDR2 SYDVKM. The CDR3 sequence is 14 residues long. CDR3 loop: CASSFVGANTEAFF. The CDR3 coding sequence is TGTGCCAGCAGTTTTGTGGGAGCGAACACTGAAGCTTTCTTT.

The V gene is TRBV2, the J gene TRBJ1-5, with TRBD1 identical over 7 bases. The germline gives CDR1 SNHLY, CDR2 FYNNEI. The CDR3 loop spans 18 amino acids. The J segment lost 2 bases and the V segment lost 9 bases, leaving 19 bases of the junction unmatched. CDR3 sequence (DNA): TGTGCCAGGACTCCTACCTTTGACAGGGAGTTAGGCAATCAGCCCCAGCATTTT. Protein sequence: CARTPTFDRELGNQPQHF.

This clonotype was seen at least ten times. This chain connects TRBV18 to TRBJ2-2, with D perhaps matching TRBD1 (5 bases). The V end lost 3 bases, the J end lost 5 bases, and 10 bases lay between the germline ends. The CDR3 has 14 amino acids. Looked up from germline, CDR1 is KGHSH and CDR2 is LQKENI. The CDR3 DNA follows: TGTGCCAGCTCACCCTCTGGGGCTACCGGGGAGCTGTTTTTT. This sequence encodes CASSPSGATGELFF.

This chain joins TRBV29-1 and TRBJ1-2, with D perhaps matching TRBD1 (6 bases). This CDR3 is 13 amino acids long. V was trimmed by 7 bases and J by 0 bases, leaving 12 bases between them. CDR1 is SQVTM and CDR2 is ANQGSEA in the germline V gene. CDR3 in amino acids: CSANPGANYGYTF. The CDR3 DNA reads as TGCAGCGCCAACCCAGGGGCTAACTATGGCTACACCTTC.